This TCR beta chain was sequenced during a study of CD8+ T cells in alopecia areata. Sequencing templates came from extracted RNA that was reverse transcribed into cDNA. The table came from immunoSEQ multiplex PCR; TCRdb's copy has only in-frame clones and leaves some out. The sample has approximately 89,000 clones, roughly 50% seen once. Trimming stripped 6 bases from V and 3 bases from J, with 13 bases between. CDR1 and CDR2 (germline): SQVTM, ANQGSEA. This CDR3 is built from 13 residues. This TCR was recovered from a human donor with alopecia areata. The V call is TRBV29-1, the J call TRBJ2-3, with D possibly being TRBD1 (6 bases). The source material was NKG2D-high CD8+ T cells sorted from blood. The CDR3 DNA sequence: TGCAGCGTGGGCACAGGGTGGACAGATACGCAGTATTTT. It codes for CSVGTGWTDTQYF.